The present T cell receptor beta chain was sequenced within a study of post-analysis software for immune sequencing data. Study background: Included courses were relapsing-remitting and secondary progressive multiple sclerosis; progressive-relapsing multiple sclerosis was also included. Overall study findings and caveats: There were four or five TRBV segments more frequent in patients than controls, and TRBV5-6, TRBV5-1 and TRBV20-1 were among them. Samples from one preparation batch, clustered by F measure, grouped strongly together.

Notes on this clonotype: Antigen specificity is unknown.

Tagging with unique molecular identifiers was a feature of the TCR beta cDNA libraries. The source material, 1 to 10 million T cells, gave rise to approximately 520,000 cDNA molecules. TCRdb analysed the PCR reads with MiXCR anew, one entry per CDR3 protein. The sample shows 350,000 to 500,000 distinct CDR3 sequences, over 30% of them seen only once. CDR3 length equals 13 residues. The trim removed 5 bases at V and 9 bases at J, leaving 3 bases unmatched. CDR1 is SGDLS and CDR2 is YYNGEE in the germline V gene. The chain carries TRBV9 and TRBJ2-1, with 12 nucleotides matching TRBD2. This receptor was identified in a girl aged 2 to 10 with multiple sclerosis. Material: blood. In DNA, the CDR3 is TGTGCCAGCAGGACTAGCGGGAGTAGTGAGCAGTTCTTC. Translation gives CASRTSGSSEQFF.